This T cell receptor (beta chain) was retrieved from a study of cytomegalovirus exposure and HLA in healthy donors. The germline V and J ends were trimmed by 2 bases and 6 bases, with 7 bases remaining between them. This CDR3 has 13 amino acids. Germline V CDR1 and CDR2: MNHNY, SVGAGI (reference sequence). Note on this clone: Its antigen is currently unknown.

The study's findings and limits: Sequencing depth across donors, presence/absence analyses assumed, was roughly uniform.

Both 60 Vbeta primers and 13 Jbeta primers went into the PCR. TCRdb's table, derived via immunoSEQ multiplex PCR, lists solely in-frame clones and lacks some. The sample data list tens of thousands of clones. This receptor was taken from a woman in her 50s in good health and CMV-seropositive. Material: PBMCs. The V call is TRBV6-6, the J call TRBJ2-2; D is unclear. CDR3 in DNA: TGTGCCAGCAGTTACATGAGTGCCGGGGAGCTGTTTTTT. This gives the protein CASSYMSAGELFF.